This T cell receptor (beta chain) was retrieved from a study of breast tumors, draining lymph nodes, adjacent tissues. Overall study results and limits: Compared with basal-like, luminal-like tumors shared significantly more repertoire with nontumor tissue. Tumors had less TCR diversity than lymph nodes, more than nontumor tissue.

TCRdb independently ran MiXCR on the multiplex PCR reads; one entry per CDR3 protein. The sample holds some 31,000 distinct CDR3 sequences, roughly 69% seen once. This clonotype was observed many times. The antigen remains undetermined. The junction had 9 bases not matched to a gene; V was cut back by 2 bases and J by 8 bases. From germline, CDR1 is KGHSH and CDR2 LQKENI. The CDR3 runs 15 residues. The sample was breast tumor tissue. The sequence was obtained from a female donor with breast cancer. Some clones in this sample may be carry-over from other donors' samples. The gene calls are TRBV18 and TRBJ1-2; 9 bases match TRBD1. The CDR3 protein is CASSPRADRGYGYTF. The CDR3 DNA reads TGTGCCAGCTCACCAAGGGCCGACAGGGGGTACGGCTACACCTTC.